This T cell receptor beta chain comes out of a study of siplizumab effects on memory and regulatory T cells. Overall study results and limits: Alloreactive sequences whose origin lay in unstimulated CD4+ memory cells were significantly reduced by siplizumab. No naive or memory phenotype could be assigned to roughly 80-95% of proliferating clones. Unstimulated subset assignment was obtained for only a minor fraction of alloreactive clones. In unstimulated cells, naive T cells appeared more diverse than memory T cells and seemed major alloresponse contributors.

TCRdb's table, derived via immunoSEQ multiplex PCR, lists solely in-frame clones and lacks some. The data contain some 97,000 clones, around 95% of them seen just once; the ten biggest clones take up around 0.6%. As concerns this clone: Its antigen is as yet unknown.

Germline V gene sequence: CDR1 SQVTM, CDR2 ANQGSEA. The V gene lost 6 bases and the J gene lost 11 bases, with 18 bases spanning the gap. CDR3 size: 12 residues. The sample comprised Tregs sorted from blood. This chain joins TRBV29-1 and TRBJ2-3, with D possibly TRBD1 on 6 matching bases. The sequence came from a human donor in good health. The CDR3 coding sequence is TGCAGCGTCGATCCTACAGGGTCGGGGCAGTATTTT. It translates to CSVDPTGSGQYF.